This is a list of T cell receptor beta chains from one sample in a study of vaccination and CD4 T cells after COVID-19. No antigen has been assigned to these receptors. TCRdb re-analysed the PCR reads in MiXCR, keeping a single row per CDR3 protein. The table has 15,000 to 20,000 distinct CDR3 sequences, roughly 61% seen once. Sequences were obtained from CD4+ T cells from blood, cultured in vitro. The receptors come from a human donor who had recovered from COVID-19. The CDR3 runs from the conserved cysteine through the conserved F or W. The order of the fields is clone size, V gene, J gene, D gene, CDR3 protein, CDR3 DNA. D genes are given only for firm matches. A clone size is listed for some rows: how often the clone was seen (once, few, many), or a class if it is expanded.

clone_size: NA; v_call: TRBV12-3/TRBV12-4; j_call: TRBJ2-6; d_call: NA; cdr3_aa: CASDRGAGANVLTF; cdr3_nt: TGTGCCAGCGACCGGGGTGCTGGGGCCAACGTCCTGACTTTC
clone_size: NA; v_call: TRBV15; j_call: TRBJ1-4; d_call: NA; cdr3_aa: CATQPRRTANEKLFF; cdr3_nt: TGTGCCACCCAACCCCGACGGACAGCTAATGAAAAACTGTTTTTT
clone_size: NA; v_call: TRBV6-2/TRBV6-3; j_call: TRBJ2-4; d_call: TRBD2; cdr3_aa: CASSTAAGGIFNIQYF; cdr3_nt: TGTGCCAGCAGTACGGCAGCGGGAGGGATTTTCAACATTCAGTACTTC
clone_size: NA; v_call: TRBV6-1; j_call: TRBJ1-5; d_call: NA; cdr3_aa: CASSELGLDSNQPQHF; cdr3_nt: TGTGCCAGCAGTGAATTAGGACTGGATAGCAATCAGCCCCAGCATTTT
clone_size: NA; v_call: TRBV11-2; j_call: TRBJ1-1; d_call: NA; cdr3_aa: CASSLIAEAFF; cdr3_nt: TGTGCCAGCAGCCTCATTGCTGAAGCTTTCTTT
clone_size: NA; v_call: TRBV20-1; j_call: TRBJ1-4; d_call: NA; cdr3_aa: CSVKSLGSPTDSSTNEKLFF; cdr3_nt: TGCAGTGTCAAAAGCCTCGGAAGCCCGACAGACTCCTCAACTAATGAAAAACTGTTTTTT
clone_size: once; v_call: TRBV6-1; j_call: TRBJ1-2; d_call: TRBD1; cdr3_aa: CAGSEQQGADGYTF; cdr3_nt: TGTGCCGGCAGTGAACAACAGGGGGCGGATGGCTACACCTTC
clone_size: NA; v_call: TRBV30; j_call: TRBJ2-2; d_call: NA; cdr3_aa: CAWRDQIDTGELFF; cdr3_nt: TGTGCCTGGAGAGATCAGATCGACACCGGGGAGCTGTTTTTT
clone_size: NA; v_call: TRBV4-1; j_call: TRBJ2-7; d_call: NA; cdr3_aa: CASSQGLTESSYEQYF; cdr3_nt: TGCGCCAGCAGCCAAGGACTGACTGAATCGTCCTACGAGCAGTACTTC
clone_size: NA; v_call: TRBV23-1; j_call: TRBJ1-5; d_call: NA; cdr3_aa: CASSQSGRSHKIQPQHF; cdr3_nt: TGCGCCAGCAGTCAATCAGGTCGTAGCCATAAGATCCAGCCCCAGCATTTT
clone_size: NA; v_call: TRBV28; j_call: TRBJ1-1; d_call: NA; cdr3_aa: CASSLVGEFTEAFF; cdr3_nt: TGTGCCAGCAGTTTGGTGGGGGAATTCACTGAAGCTTTCTTT
clone_size: NA; v_call: TRBV7-9; j_call: TRBJ2-1; d_call: TRBD2; cdr3_aa: CASSRPPTSGRVDGVEQFF; cdr3_nt: TGTGCCAGCAGCCGCCCCCCCACTAGCGGGAGGGTGGATGGGGTTGAGCAGTTCTTC
clone_size: NA; v_call: TRBV6-4; j_call: TRBJ2-1; d_call: TRBD2; cdr3_aa: CASSILAGLYNEQFF; cdr3_nt: TGTGCCAGCAGTATTCTAGCGGGTCTCTACAATGAGCAGTTCTTC
clone_size: NA; v_call: TRBV20-1; j_call: TRBJ2-1; d_call: NA; cdr3_aa: CSAIPGMDEQFF; cdr3_nt: TGCAGTGCTATCCCGGGTATGGATGAGCAGTTCTTC
clone_size: NA; v_call: TRBV18; j_call: TRBJ1-1; d_call: TRBD1; cdr3_aa: CASSEFRGGMNTEAFF; cdr3_nt: TGTGCCAGCTCGGAATTCAGGGGGGGCATGAACACTGAAGCTTTCTTT
clone_size: NA; v_call: TRBV12-3/TRBV12-4; j_call: TRBJ1-2; d_call: NA; cdr3_aa: CASSPRTGGYTF; cdr3_nt: TGTGCCAGCAGTCCGAGGACGGGTGGCTACACCTTC
clone_size: NA; v_call: TRBV6-4; j_call: TRBJ1-5; d_call: NA; cdr3_aa: CASSAEVNQPQHF; cdr3_nt: TGTGCCAGCAGTGCGGAAGTTAATCAGCCCCAGCATTTT
clone_size: NA; v_call: TRBV12-3/TRBV12-4; j_call: TRBJ1-5; d_call: NA; cdr3_aa: CASSLGAVAQPQHF; cdr3_nt: TGTGCCAGCAGTTTGGGGGCGGTTGCCCAACCCCAGCATTTT
clone_size: NA; v_call: TRBV28; j_call: TRBJ1-2; d_call: TRBD1; cdr3_aa: CASSSGTGEGYTF; cdr3_nt: TGTGCCAGCAGTTCCGGGACAGGGGAGGGCTACACCTTC
clone_size: few; v_call: TRBV18; j_call: TRBJ1-6; d_call: NA; cdr3_aa: CASSPPTEFGDYNSPLHF; cdr3_nt: TGTGCCAGCTCACCACCCACGGAGTTTGGGGATTATAATTCACCCCTCCACTTT